This T cell receptor beta chain was captured in a study of monozygotic twins with inflammatory bowel disease. Study results and caveats: Compared with healthy twins, IBD patients shared fewer clonotypes with others, especially with disease activity. Healthy co-twins, by inverse Simpson, had higher TCRbeta diversity than their siblings with IBD.

On this clonotype: Its specificity is not known.

The quantity of total RNA per TCR library was around 3.5 ug. A 6-nucleotide sample barcode was carried by the UMIs, which template switching added. TCRdb reprocessed the 5' RACE reads and stores each CDR3 protein as one record, lacking DNA. The sample totals approximately 330,000 distinct CDR3 sequences. The CDR3 extends over 21 amino acids. Germline CDR1 and CDR2: MDHEN and SYDVKM. V usage is TRBV28 and J usage is TRBJ2-1; TCRdb indicates TRBD1, and absent DNA this call remains unverified. The specimen was blood. The sequence derives from a human donor with ulcerative colitis or Crohn's disease, or a healthy co-twin of an affected twin (not recorded which). The CDR3 loop reads CASSSNREGAGGVGSYNEQFF. Full variable domain (rest looked up from reference TRBV28 and TRBJ2-1): DVKVTQSSRYLVKRTGEKVFLECVQDMDHENMFWYRQDPGLGLRLIYFSYDVKMKEKGDIPEGYSVSREKKERFSLILESASTNQTSMYLCASSSNREGAGGVGSYNEQFFGPGTRLTVL.